The rows below give T cell receptor beta chains drawn from one sample of a study of blood T cell repertoires in COVID-19. The method was immunoSEQ multiplex PCR; TCRdb's version includes in-frame clones alone and lacks a portion of them. The sample lists approximately 170,000 clones; roughly nine tenths were seen once. Sequenced material: peripheral blood. The receptors come from a woman aged 60-70 years with COVID-19, enrolled during active disease. Each CDR3 is given with its conserved first and last residue. Fields, in order: J gene, clone size, CDR3 length, D gene, V gene, CDR3 protein, CDR3 DNA. D genes are given only for firm matches. The listing skips clone size in some rows; elsewhere it reads once, few, many or a size class.

J gene: TRBJ2-1
clone size: -
CDR3 length: 15
D gene: TRBD2
V gene: TRBV11-3
CDR3 protein: CASSLGGQSSGTQFF
CDR3 DNA: TGTGCCAGCAGCTTAGGTGGACAGAGTAGCGGGACGCAGTTCTTC

J gene: TRBJ1-3
clone size: -
CDR3 length: 12
D gene: -
V gene: TRBV9
CDR3 protein: CASSVVQGNIYF
CDR3 DNA: TGTGCCAGCAGCGTAGTCCAGGGAAACATATATTTT

J gene: TRBJ2-1
clone size: -
CDR3 length: 19
D gene: TRBD2
V gene: TRBV14
CDR3 protein: CASRPSVPTSGRAYNEQFF
CDR3 DNA: TGTGCCAGCAGGCCTAGCGTACCAACTAGCGGGAGGGCCTACAATGAGCAGTTCTTC

J gene: TRBJ2-3
clone size: -
CDR3 length: 17
D gene: TRBD2
V gene: TRBV3-1/TRBV3-2
CDR3 protein: CASSQDSGLAGGDTQYF
CDR3 DNA: TGTGCCAGCAGCCAAGATTCGGGACTAGCGGGAGGGGATACGCAGTATTTT

J gene: TRBJ1-1
clone size: -
CDR3 length: 14
D gene: TRBD1
V gene: TRBV5-1
CDR3 protein: CASSVTGGEAEAFF
CDR3 DNA: TGCGCCAGCAGCGTAACAGGGGGCGAGGCTGAAGCTTTCTTT

J gene: TRBJ2-3
clone size: -
CDR3 length: 16
D gene: TRBD1
V gene: TRBV5-1
CDR3 protein: CASSLPGQAGADTQYF
CDR3 DNA: TGCGCCAGCAGCTTACCGGGACAGGCAGGCGCAGATACGCAGTATTTT

J gene: TRBJ1-5
clone size: few
CDR3 length: 16
D gene: -
V gene: TRBV7-6
CDR3 protein: CASSLGAGLVPQPQHF
CDR3 DNA: TGTGCCAGCAGCTTGGGGGCAGGGCTAGTCCCTCAGCCCCAGCATTTT

J gene: TRBJ1-3
clone size: -
CDR3 length: 15
D gene: TRBD1
V gene: TRBV2
CDR3 protein: CASSEQTGTGNTIYF
CDR3 DNA: TGTGCCAGCAGTGAGCAGACAGGGACTGGAAACACCATATATTTT

J gene: TRBJ2-2
clone size: -
CDR3 length: 17
D gene: TRBD2
V gene: TRBV7-2
CDR3 protein: CASSSRGTSANTGELFF
CDR3 DNA: TGTGCCAGCAGCTCCCGAGGGACTAGCGCGAACACCGGGGAGCTGTTTTTT

J gene: TRBJ1-1
clone size: -
CDR3 length: 14
D gene: -
V gene: TRBV4-2
CDR3 protein: CASSQPTENTEAFF
CDR3 DNA: TGTGCCAGCAGCCAACCGACAGAGAACACTGAAGCTTTCTTT

J gene: TRBJ2-5
clone size: -
CDR3 length: 12
D gene: -
V gene: TRBV12-5
CDR3 protein: CASAPPESTQYF
CDR3 DNA: TGTGCTAGTGCCCCACCGGAGTCGACCCAGTACTTC

J gene: TRBJ2-7
clone size: -
CDR3 length: 14
D gene: -
V gene: TRBV27
CDR3 protein: CASRGLTGSYEQYF
CDR3 DNA: TGTGCCAGCAGAGGACTTACCGGCTCCTACGAGCAGTACTTC

J gene: TRBJ2-1
clone size: -
CDR3 length: 14
D gene: -
V gene: TRBV28
CDR3 protein: CASSSPSSYNEQFF
CDR3 DNA: TGTGCCAGCAGTAGCCCGAGCTCCTACAATGAGCAGTTCTTC

J gene: TRBJ2-7
clone size: -
CDR3 length: 15
D gene: -
V gene: TRBV19
CDR3 protein: CASSIQVGGNYEQYF
CDR3 DNA: TGTGCCAGTAGTATTCAGGTCGGAGGGAACTACGAGCAGTACTTC

J gene: TRBJ2-1
clone size: -
CDR3 length: 11
D gene: -
V gene: TRBV30
CDR3 protein: CAWNRGNEQFF
CDR3 DNA: TGTGCCTGGAACCGGGGGAATGAGCAGTTCTTC

J gene: TRBJ1-4
clone size: -
CDR3 length: 13
D gene: TRBD1
V gene: TRBV27
CDR3 protein: CAIGTGSNEKLFF
CDR3 DNA: TGTGCCATCGGGACAGGGTCTAATGAAAAACTGTTTTTT

J gene: TRBJ1-3
clone size: -
CDR3 length: 15
D gene: TRBD1
V gene: TRBV9
CDR3 protein: CASSRGQPSGNTIYF
CDR3 DNA: TGTGCCAGCAGCCGGGGACAGCCCTCTGGAAACACCATATATTTT

J gene: TRBJ2-1
clone size: -
CDR3 length: 15
D gene: TRBD1
V gene: TRBV3-1/TRBV3-2
CDR3 protein: CASSLPGTGYNEQFF
CDR3 DNA: TGTGCCAGCAGCCTCCCCGGGACAGGTTACAATGAGCAGTTCTTC

J gene: TRBJ2-7
clone size: -
CDR3 length: 15
D gene: TRBD2
V gene: TRBV18
CDR3 protein: CASSQTSDPSYEQYF
CDR3 DNA: TGTGCCAGCTCACAGACTAGCGATCCATCCTACGAGCAGTACTTC

J gene: TRBJ2-7
clone size: -
CDR3 length: 13
D gene: -
V gene: TRBV27
CDR3 protein: CASALGVSYEQYF
CDR3 DNA: TGTGCCAGCGCCCTAGGGGTTTCCTACGAGCAGTACTTC

J gene: TRBJ2-6
clone size: few
CDR3 length: 17
D gene: TRBD1
V gene: TRBV30
CDR3 protein: CAWSLQGASPGANVLTF
CDR3 DNA: TGTGCCTGGAGTCTCCAGGGGGCGAGTCCTGGGGCCAACGTCCTGACTTTC

J gene: TRBJ1-1
clone size: -
CDR3 length: 14
D gene: -
V gene: TRBV18
CDR3 protein: CASSPRGINTEAFF
CDR3 DNA: TGTGCCAGCTCACCTAGGGGCATAAACACTGAAGCTTTCTTT

J gene: TRBJ1-2
clone size: -
CDR3 length: 13
D gene: -
V gene: TRBV5-6
CDR3 protein: CASSHQSYYGYTF
CDR3 DNA: TGTGCCAGCAGCCATCAGTCCTACTATGGCTACACCTTC

J gene: TRBJ1-6
clone size: once
CDR3 length: 13
D gene: -
V gene: TRBV3-1/TRBV3-2
CDR3 protein: CASSQRGNSPLHF
CDR3 DNA: TGTGCCAGCAGCCAGAGGGGGAATTCACCCCTCCACTTT

J gene: TRBJ2-1
clone size: -
CDR3 length: 14
D gene: TRBD1
V gene: TRBV19
CDR3 protein: CASSKGGAYNEQFF
CDR3 DNA: TGTGCCAGTAGTAAAGGGGGCGCCTACAATGAGCAGTTCTTC

J gene: TRBJ2-7
clone size: few
CDR3 length: 14
D gene: TRBD1
V gene: TRBV2
CDR3 protein: CASTRDRGPGEQYF
CDR3 DNA: TGTGCCAGCACCCGGGACAGGGGGCCGGGGGAGCAGTACTTC

J gene: TRBJ1-3
clone size: -
CDR3 length: 17
D gene: -
V gene: TRBV5-8
CDR3 protein: CASTLGGRAPSGNTIYF
CDR3 DNA: TGTGCCAGCACCTTGGGGGGCAGGGCCCCCTCTGGAAACACCATATATTTT

J gene: TRBJ2-7
clone size: -
CDR3 length: 13
D gene: -
V gene: TRBV5-1
CDR3 protein: CASSTGVSYEQYF
CDR3 DNA: TGCGCCAGCAGCACCGGGGTCTCCTACGAGCAGTACTTC

J gene: TRBJ2-3
clone size: -
CDR3 length: 14
D gene: -
V gene: TRBV5-1
CDR3 protein: CASKTVNPTDTQYF
CDR3 DNA: TGCGCCAGCAAGACAGTCAATCCCACAGATACGCAGTATTTT

J gene: TRBJ2-7
clone size: -
CDR3 length: 19
D gene: TRBD2
V gene: TRBV9
CDR3 protein: CASSVGGRGTRTPPYEQYF
CDR3 DNA: TGTGCCAGCAGCGTAGGTGGGAGGGGAACCAGAACCCCACCCTACGAGCAGTACTTC

J gene: TRBJ1-2
clone size: -
CDR3 length: 15
D gene: TRBD1
V gene: TRBV6-5
CDR3 protein: CASSYSSRGRSGYTF
CDR3 DNA: TGTGCCAGCAGTTACTCGTCCAGGGGGCGATCTGGCTACACCTTC

J gene: TRBJ1-6
clone size: few
CDR3 length: 20
D gene: TRBD1
V gene: TRBV19
CDR3 protein: CASSIEGLGTANSYNSPLHF
CDR3 DNA: TGTGCCAGTAGTATAGAAGGGCTGGGGACAGCCAACTCCTATAATTCACCCCTCCACTTT

J gene: TRBJ2-5
clone size: -
CDR3 length: 15
D gene: -
V gene: TRBV7-3
CDR3 protein: CASRMTGGVQETQYF
CDR3 DNA: TGTGCCAGCAGAATGACAGGTGGAGTACAAGAGACCCAGTACTTC

J gene: TRBJ2-4
clone size: -
CDR3 length: 16
D gene: TRBD2
V gene: TRBV7-2
CDR3 protein: CASSLDWGGELAGKYF
CDR3 DNA: TGTGCCAGCAGCTTAGACTGGGGTGGCGAACTAGCGGGAAAGTACTTC

J gene: TRBJ2-7
clone size: -
CDR3 length: 11
D gene: -
V gene: TRBV7-2
CDR3 protein: CASSSAYEQYF
CDR3 DNA: TGTGCCAGCAGCTCCGCGTACGAGCAGTACTTC

J gene: TRBJ1-1
clone size: -
CDR3 length: 14
D gene: -
V gene: TRBV5-1
CDR3 protein: CASVAGALGTEAFF
CDR3 DNA: TGCGCCAGTGTCGCGGGGGCCCTGGGCACTGAAGCTTTCTTT

J gene: TRBJ1-1
clone size: -
CDR3 length: 10
D gene: -
V gene: TRBV6-5
CDR3 protein: CAAGRLEAFF
CDR3 DNA: TGTGCCGCGGGGAGGCTTGAAGCTTTCTTT

J gene: TRBJ2-7
clone size: -
CDR3 length: 16
D gene: TRBD2
V gene: TRBV5-1
CDR3 protein: CASSWGLAGPSYEQYF
CDR3 DNA: TGCGCCAGCAGCTGGGGACTAGCGGGCCCGTCCTACGAGCAGTACTTC